This T cell receptor (beta chain) derives from a study of T cells after yellow fever vaccination. TCRdb re-called the 5' RACE reads with MiXCR, one entry per CDR3 protein. The sample contains 450,000 to 550,000 distinct CDR3 sequences, about 19% of which appear only once. Turning to this clonotype: Its antigen is as yet unknown.

Study conclusions and caveats: Reappearance after the booster was seen for most primary-vaccination clones, at 95% to 96% CD4 and less than 90% CD8.

The length of the CDR3 is 15 residues. Material: PBMCs, obtained 15 days after the yellow fever booster vaccination. The chain joins TRBV21-1 to TRBJ2-5; the table's TRBD1 call for D was not verified on the DNA. TRBV21-1 corresponds to a pseudogene. This TCR came from a young man who received the YFV17D yellow fever vaccine. Here the CDR3 DNA reads TGTGCCAGCAACCAGACAGGGGGGCTTATGGAGACCCAGTACTTC. Protein product: CASNQTGGLMETQYF.